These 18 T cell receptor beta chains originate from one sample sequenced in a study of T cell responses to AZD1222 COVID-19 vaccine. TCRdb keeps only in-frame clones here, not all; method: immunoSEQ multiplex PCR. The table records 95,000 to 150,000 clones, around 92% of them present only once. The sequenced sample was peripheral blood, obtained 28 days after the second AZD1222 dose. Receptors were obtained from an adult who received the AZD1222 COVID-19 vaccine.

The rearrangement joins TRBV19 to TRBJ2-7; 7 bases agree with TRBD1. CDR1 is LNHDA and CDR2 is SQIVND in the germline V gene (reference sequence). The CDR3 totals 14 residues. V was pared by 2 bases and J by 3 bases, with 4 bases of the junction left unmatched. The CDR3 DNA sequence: TGTGCCAGTAGTATACTGGGACAGAGCTACGAGCAGTACTTC. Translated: CASSILGQSYEQYF.

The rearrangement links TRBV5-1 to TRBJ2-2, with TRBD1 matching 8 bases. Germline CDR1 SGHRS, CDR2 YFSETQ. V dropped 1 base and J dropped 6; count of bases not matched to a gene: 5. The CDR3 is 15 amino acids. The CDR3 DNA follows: TGCGCCAGCAGCTTGAGGACAGGGAATTCCGGGGAGCTGTTTTTT. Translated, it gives CASSLRTGNSGELFF. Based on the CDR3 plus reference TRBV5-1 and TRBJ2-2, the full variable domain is KAGVTQTPRYLIKTRGQQVTLSCSPISGHRSVSWYQQTPGQGLQFLFEYFSETQRNKGNFPGRFSGRQFSNSRSEMNVSTLELGDSALYLCASSLRTGNSGELFFGEGSRLTVL.

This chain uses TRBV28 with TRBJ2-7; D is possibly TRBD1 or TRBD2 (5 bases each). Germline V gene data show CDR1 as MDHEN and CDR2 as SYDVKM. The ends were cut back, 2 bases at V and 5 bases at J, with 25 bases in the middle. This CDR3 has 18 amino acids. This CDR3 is CASSLNGAENHPGDEQYF. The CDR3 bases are TGTGCCAGCAGTTTAAATGGGGCGGAGAACCACCCCGGGGACGAGCAGTACTTC.

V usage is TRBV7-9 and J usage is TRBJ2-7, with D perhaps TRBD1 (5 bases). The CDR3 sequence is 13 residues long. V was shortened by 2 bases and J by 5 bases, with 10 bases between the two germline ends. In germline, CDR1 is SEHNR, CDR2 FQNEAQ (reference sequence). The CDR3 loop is CASSLTSTDEQYF. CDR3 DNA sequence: TGTGCCAGCAGCTTAACCTCGACAGACGAGCAGTACTTC.

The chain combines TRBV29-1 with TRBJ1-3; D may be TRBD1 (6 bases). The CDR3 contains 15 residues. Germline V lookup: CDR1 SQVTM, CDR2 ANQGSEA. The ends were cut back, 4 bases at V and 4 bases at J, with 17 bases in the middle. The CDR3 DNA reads TGCAGCGTTGGAGTAGGAGGGGGTCTAGGAAACACCATATATTTT. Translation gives CSVGVGGGLGNTIYF.

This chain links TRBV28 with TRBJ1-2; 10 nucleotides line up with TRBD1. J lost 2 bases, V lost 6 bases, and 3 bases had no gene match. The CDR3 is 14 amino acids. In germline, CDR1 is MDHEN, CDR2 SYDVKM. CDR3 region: CASRGQGWNYGYTF. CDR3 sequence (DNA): TGTGCCAGCAGGGGACAGGGGTGGAACTATGGCTACACCTTC.

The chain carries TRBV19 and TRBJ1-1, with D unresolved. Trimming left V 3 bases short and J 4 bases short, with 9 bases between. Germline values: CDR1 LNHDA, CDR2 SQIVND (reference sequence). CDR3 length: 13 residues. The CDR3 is CASSMWVITEAFF. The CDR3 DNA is TGTGCCAGTAGTATGTGGGTGATCACTGAAGCTTTCTTT.

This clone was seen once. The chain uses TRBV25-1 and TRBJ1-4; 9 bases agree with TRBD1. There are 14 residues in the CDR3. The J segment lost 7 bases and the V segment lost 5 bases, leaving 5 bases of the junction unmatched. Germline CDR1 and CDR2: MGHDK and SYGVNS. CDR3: CASSTTGGIEKLFF. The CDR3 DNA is TGTGCCAGCAGTACGACAGGGGGTATTGAAAAACTGTTTTTT.

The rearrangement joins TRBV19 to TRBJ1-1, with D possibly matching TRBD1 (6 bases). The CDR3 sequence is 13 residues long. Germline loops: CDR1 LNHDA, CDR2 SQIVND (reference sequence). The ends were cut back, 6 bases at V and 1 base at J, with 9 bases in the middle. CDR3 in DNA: TGTGCCAGTAGCAGGACAGCGAACACTGAAGCTTTCTTT. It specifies CASSRTANTEAFF.

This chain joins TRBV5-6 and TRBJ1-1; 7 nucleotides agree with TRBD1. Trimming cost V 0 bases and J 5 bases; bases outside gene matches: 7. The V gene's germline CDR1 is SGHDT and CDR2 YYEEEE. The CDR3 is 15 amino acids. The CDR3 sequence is CASSLDYRGGTEAFF. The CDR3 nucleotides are TGTGCCAGCAGCTTGGATTACAGGGGTGGGACTGAAGCTTTCTTT.

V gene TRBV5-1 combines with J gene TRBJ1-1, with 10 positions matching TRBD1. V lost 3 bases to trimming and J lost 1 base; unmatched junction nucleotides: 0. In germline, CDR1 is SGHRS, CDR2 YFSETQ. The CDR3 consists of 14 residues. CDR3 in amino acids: CASSWDRGNTEAFF. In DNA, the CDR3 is TGCGCCAGCAGCTGGGACAGGGGGAACACTGAAGCTTTCTTT.

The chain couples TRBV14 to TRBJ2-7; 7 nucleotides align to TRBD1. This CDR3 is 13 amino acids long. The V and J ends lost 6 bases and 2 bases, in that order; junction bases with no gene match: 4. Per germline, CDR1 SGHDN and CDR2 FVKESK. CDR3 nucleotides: TGTGCCAGCAGGGGGACAGCAGCCTACGAGCAGTACTTC. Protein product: CASRGTAAYEQYF.

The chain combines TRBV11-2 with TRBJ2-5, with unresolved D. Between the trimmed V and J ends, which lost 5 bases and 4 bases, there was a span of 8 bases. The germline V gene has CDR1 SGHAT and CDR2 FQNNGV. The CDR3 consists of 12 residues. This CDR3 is CASSRGLETQYF. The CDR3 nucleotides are TGTGCCAGCAGCCGCGGTTTAGAGACCCAGTACTTC.

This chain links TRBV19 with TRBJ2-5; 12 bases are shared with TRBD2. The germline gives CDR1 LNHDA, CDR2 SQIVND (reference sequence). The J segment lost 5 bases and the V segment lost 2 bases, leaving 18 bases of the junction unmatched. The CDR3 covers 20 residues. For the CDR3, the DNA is TGTGCCAGTAGTATATCTCGCCTAGCGGGGGGGCCGAGTAAGCGGGAGACCCAGTACTTC. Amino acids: CASSISRLAGGPSKRETQYF.

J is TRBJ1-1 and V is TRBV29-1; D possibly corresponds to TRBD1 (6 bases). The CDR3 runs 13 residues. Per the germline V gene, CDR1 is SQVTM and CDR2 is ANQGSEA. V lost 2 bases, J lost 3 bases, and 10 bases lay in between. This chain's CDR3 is CSVEQGSYTEAFF. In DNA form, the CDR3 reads TGCAGCGTTGAACAGGGGTCTTACACTGAAGCTTTCTTT.

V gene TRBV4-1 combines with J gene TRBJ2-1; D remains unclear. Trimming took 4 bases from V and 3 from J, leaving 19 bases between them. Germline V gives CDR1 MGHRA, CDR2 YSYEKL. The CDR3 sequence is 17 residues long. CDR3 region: CASSPPGTTPFYNEQFF. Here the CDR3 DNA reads TGCGCCAGCAGCCCCCCGGGTACGACTCCTTTCTACAATGAGCAGTTCTTC.

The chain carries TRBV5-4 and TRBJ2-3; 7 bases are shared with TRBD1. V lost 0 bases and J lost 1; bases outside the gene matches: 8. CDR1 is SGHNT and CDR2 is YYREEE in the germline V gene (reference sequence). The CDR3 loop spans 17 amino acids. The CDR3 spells CASSLVAGDSGTDTQYF. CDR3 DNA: TGTGCCAGCAGCTTGGTGGCCGGGGACAGCGGCACAGATACGCAGTATTTT.

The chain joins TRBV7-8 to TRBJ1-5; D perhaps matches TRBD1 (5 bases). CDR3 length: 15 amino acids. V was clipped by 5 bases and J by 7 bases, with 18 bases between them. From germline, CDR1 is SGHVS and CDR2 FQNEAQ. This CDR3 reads CASSPTIGAGQPQHF. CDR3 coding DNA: TGTGCCAGCAGCCCAACTATTGGGGCTGGGCAGCCCCAGCATTTT. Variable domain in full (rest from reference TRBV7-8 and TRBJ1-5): GAGVSQSPRYKVAKRGQDVALRCDPISGHVSLFWYQQALGQGPEFLTYFQNEAQLDKSGLPSDRFFAERPEGSVSTLKIQRTQQEDSAVYLCASSPTIGAGQPQHFGDGTRLSIL.